This T cell receptor (beta chain) was sequenced in a study of regulatory T cells in long-lasting Graves disease. The study's findings and limits: Persistent disease favored TRBV28, TRBJ1-2 and TRBJ2-5. Persistent patients shared 2,741 public clonotypes among themselves. Newly diagnosed patients shared fewer, at some 970.

The time point: newly diagnosed GD, antithyroid drugs for less than 3 months. The TCR library was prepared using RNA isolated from PBMCs. Graves' disease diagnosis was established per American Thyroid Association guidelines. The CDR3 loop spans 15 amino acids. In germline, CDR1 is SGHAT, CDR2 FQNNGV. Trimming took 2 bases from V and 2 from J, leaving 7 bases between them. Arm-PCR of CDR3 regions and iRepertoire HTBI primers were the basis on which TCR beta libraries were built. TCRdb reanalysed the multiplex PCR reads using MiXCR and keeps one entry per CDR3 protein. Of roughly 420,000 distinct CDR3 sequences listed, about 14% were seen once; the top ten hold roughly a sixth. This clonotype was seen repeatedly, ten times or more. Antigen: not known. These data were likewise used in another study, on T cells in Graves' hyperthyroidism and ophthalmopathy. This second study notes: The HTBI primer set drove a first-round RT-PCR of the TCR CDR3.

This chain uses TRBV11-2 with TRBJ2-6; D is ambiguous. This TCR derives from a woman between 50 and 59 years old with Graves disease. Here the sequenced sample was peripheral blood mononuclear cells (PBMCs), taken at new diagnosis, from a patient treated with antithyroid drugs. DNA of the CDR3: TGTGCCAGCAGCTTAAGTGTGACTGGGGCCAACGTCCTGACTTTC. It is translated as CASSLSVTGANVLTF.